Included here is one T cell receptor beta chain sequence, with context. This CDR3 spans 15 amino acids. V lost 3 bases and J lost 0, with 9 bases in between. CDR1 is MDHEN and CDR2 is SYDVKM in the germline V gene. Here immunoSEQ multiplex PCR was the method, and the copy in TCRdb shows in-frame clones only, minus some. The sample shows 100,000 or so clones, around four fifths of them seen only once. The record originates from a study of control samples from healthy donors and cancer patients. This TCR derives from a woman in her forties or fifties in good health. The V gene is TRBV28, the J gene TRBJ2-1, with a tentative D call TRBD2 (5 bases). The sequenced sample was blood. The CDR3 here is CASSFYGSSYNEQFF. CDR3 DNA: TGTGCCAGCAGTTTTTATGGGAGCTCCTACAATGAGCAGTTCTTC.